Listed below are T cell receptor beta chains from one sample, sequenced in a study of shared clonotypes between healthy human individuals. The repertoire was sequenced with immunoSEQ multiplex PCR; TCRdb's copy has only in-frame clones and lacks some. The sample has over 2 million clones, about nine tenths seen once. Sequenced sample: naive CD4+ T cells from PBMCs. All receptors derive from a man aged 18 to 35 in good health. Some clones in this sample may be carry-over from other donors' samples. Each CDR3 is given with its conserved first and last residue. D genes are given only for firm matches. The size field is filled for only some rows; it gives once, few, many or a size class.

D: .; size: few; J: TRBJ1-1; V: TRBV27; CDR3: CASQEGLLMNTEAFF; DNA: TGTGCCAGCCAGGAGGGCTTACTCATGAACACTGAAGCTTTCTTT
D: .; size: .; J: TRBJ2-1; V: TRBV2; CDR3: CASSDFGAANYNEQFF; DNA: TGTGCCAGCAGCGATTTTGGGGCGGCCAACTACAATGAGCAGTTCTTC
D: .; size: .; J: TRBJ1-5; V: TRBV5-1; CDR3: CASSSFPDQPQHF; DNA: TGCGCCAGCAGCTCTTTCCCCGATCAGCCCCAGCATTTT
D: TRBD1; size: .; J: TRBJ1-5; V: TRBV15; CDR3: CATSRGQGAQNQPQHF; DNA: TGTGCCACCAGCAGAGGGCAGGGGGCCCAAAATCAGCCCCAGCATTTT
D: TRBD2; size: .; J: TRBJ2-2; V: TRBV19; CDR3: CASSITSVNTGELFF; DNA: TGTGCCAGTAGTATAACTAGCGTAAACACCGGGGAGCTGTTTTTT
D: TRBD2; size: .; J: TRBJ2-3; V: TRBV18; CDR3: CASSRLALEDTQYF; DNA: TGTGCCAGCTCACGACTAGCGCTAGAAGATACGCAGTATTTT
D: .; size: .; J: TRBJ1-2; V: TRBV6-5; CDR3: CASSYKGIYGYTF; DNA: TGTGCCAGCAGTTACAAGGGAATTTATGGCTACACCTTC
D: .; size: .; J: TRBJ1-5; V: TRBV10-3; CDR3: CAISVGIDQPQHF; DNA: TGTGCCATCAGTGTAGGGATTGATCAGCCCCAGCATTTT
D: TRBD2; size: .; J: TRBJ2-5; V: TRBV28; CDR3: CASSRGLAGPRETQYF; DNA: TGTGCCAGCAGCCGCGGACTAGCGGGGCCCAGGGAGACCCAGTACTTC
D: .; size: .; J: TRBJ1-4; V: TRBV7-2; CDR3: CASSLNRDGEKLFF; DNA: TGTGCCAGCAGCTTAAATAGGGATGGAGAAAAACTGTTTTTT
D: .; size: .; J: TRBJ1-3; V: TRBV7-7; CDR3: CASSQGITISGNTIYF; DNA: TGTGCCAGCAGCCAAGGTATAACTATCTCTGGAAACACCATATATTTT
D: .; size: .; J: TRBJ2-2; V: TRBV5-1; CDR3: CASSFPTGELFF; DNA: TGCGCCAGCAGCTTCCCCACCGGGGAGCTGTTTTTT
D: TRBD2; size: .; J: TRBJ2-1; V: TRBV7-8; CDR3: CASSLARRELYNEQFF; DNA: TGTGCCAGCAGCTTAGCGCGGCGGGAGCTCTACAATGAGCAGTTCTTC
D: TRBD2; size: .; J: TRBJ2-3; V: TRBV5-1; CDR3: CASSFGGYRTDTQYF; DNA: TGCGCCAGCAGCTTCGGGGGGTACCGCACAGATACGCAGTATTTT